The entry that follows covers one T cell receptor beta chain sequence. Its antigen is unknown. The record originates from a study of beta chain features in type 1 diabetes. Whole-study findings and limits: TCRB CDR3s were moderately but significantly shorter in Type 1 diabetes patients in all four CD4+ subsets.

Staining for CD45RO/CCR7/CD25/CD127/CD95/CD27 allowed sorting of CD4+ naive, central memory, regulatory and stem cell-like memory cells. cDNA synthesis used the whole RNA isolate, giving expressed TCRB sequences. Some clones are missing from TCRdb's copy, which holds only in-frame ones; the method was immunoSEQ multiplex PCR. The table records 850,000 to 900,000 clones, about a sixth of them present only once. Sequenced sample: naive CD4+ T cells from blood. This clonotype was obtained from a woman aged 18-30 years in good health.

This CDR3 reads CASSQDLPGGETQYF. CDR3 in DNA: TGTGCCAGCAGCCAAGATCTACCGGGCGGTGAGACCCAGTACTTC. The chain uses TRBV4-2 and TRBJ2-5; D unclear. CDR1 LGHNA and CDR2 YNFKEQ come from the germline V gene. The CDR3 covers 15 residues. The V and J ends lost 0 bases and 5 bases respectively, with 13 bases between them.